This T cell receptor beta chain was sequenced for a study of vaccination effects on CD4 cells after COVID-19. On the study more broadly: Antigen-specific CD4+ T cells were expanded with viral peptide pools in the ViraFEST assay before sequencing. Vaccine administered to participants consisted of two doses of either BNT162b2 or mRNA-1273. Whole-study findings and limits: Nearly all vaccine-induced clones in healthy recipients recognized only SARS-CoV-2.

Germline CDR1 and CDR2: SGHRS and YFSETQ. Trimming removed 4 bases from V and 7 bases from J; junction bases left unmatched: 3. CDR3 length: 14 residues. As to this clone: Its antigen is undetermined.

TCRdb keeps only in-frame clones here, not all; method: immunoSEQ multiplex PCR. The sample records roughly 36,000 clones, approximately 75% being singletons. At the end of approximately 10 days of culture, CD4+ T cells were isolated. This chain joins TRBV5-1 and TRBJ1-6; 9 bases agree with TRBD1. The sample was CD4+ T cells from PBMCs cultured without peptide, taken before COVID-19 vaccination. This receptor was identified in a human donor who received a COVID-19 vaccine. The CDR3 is CASSPGTGNSPLHF. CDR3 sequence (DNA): TGCGCCAGCAGCCCCGGGACAGGGAATTCACCCCTCCACTTT.